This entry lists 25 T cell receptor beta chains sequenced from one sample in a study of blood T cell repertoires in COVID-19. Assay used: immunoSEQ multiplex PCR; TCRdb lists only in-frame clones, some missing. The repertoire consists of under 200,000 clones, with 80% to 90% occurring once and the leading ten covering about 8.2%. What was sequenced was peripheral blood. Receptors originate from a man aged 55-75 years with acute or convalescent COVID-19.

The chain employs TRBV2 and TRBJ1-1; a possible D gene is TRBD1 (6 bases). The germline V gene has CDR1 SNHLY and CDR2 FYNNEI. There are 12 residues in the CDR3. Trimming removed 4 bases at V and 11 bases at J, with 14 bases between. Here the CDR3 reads CASSGDQGSAFF. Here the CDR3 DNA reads TGTGCCAGCAGTGGCGATCAGGGGTCGGCTTTCTTT.

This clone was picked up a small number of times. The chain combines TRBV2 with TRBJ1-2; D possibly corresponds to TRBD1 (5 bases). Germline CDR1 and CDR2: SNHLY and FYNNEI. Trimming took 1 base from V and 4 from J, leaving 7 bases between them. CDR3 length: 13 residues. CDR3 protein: CASSEGGGYGYTF. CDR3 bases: TGTGCCAGCAGTGAAGGGGGGGGCTATGGCTACACCTTC.

For the CDR3, the DNA is TGTGCCAGCAGCCATTACGGGACAGGACCGCCCCCGGTGGTGTACGAGCAGTACTTC. Its protein product is CASSHYGTGPPPVVYEQYF. The rearrangement uses TRBV14 and TRBJ2-7; TRBD1 aligns across 8 bases. The CDR3 runs to 19 residues. From germline, CDR1 is SGHDN and CDR2 FVKESK. Germline trimming cut 3 bases from V and 4 bases from J; bases unmatched to any gene: 20.

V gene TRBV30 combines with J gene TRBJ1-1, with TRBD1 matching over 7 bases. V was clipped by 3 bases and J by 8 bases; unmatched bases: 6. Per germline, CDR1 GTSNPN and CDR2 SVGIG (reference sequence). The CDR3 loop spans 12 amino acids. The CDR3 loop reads CAWSRDSREAFF. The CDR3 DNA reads TGTGCCTGGAGCAGGGACAGCAGAGAAGCTTTCTTT.

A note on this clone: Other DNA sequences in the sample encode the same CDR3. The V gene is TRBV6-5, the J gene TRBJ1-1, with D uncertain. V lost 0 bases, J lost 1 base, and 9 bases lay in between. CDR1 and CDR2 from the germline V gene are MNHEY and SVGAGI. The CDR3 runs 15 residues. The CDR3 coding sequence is TGTGCCAGCAGTTACTCTGGACGGGGGAACACTGAAGCTTTCTTT. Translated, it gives CASSYSGRGNTEAFF.

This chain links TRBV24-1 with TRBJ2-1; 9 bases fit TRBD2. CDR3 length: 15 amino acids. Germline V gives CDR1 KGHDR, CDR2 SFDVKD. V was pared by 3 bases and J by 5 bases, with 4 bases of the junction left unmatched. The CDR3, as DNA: TGTGCCACCAGTGATCTGGTAGCGGGGGACAATGAGCAGTTCTTC. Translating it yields CATSDLVAGDNEQFF.

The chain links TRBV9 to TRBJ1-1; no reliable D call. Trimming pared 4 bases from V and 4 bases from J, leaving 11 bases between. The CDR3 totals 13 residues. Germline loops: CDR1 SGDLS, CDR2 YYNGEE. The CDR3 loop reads CASSLDEGTEAFF. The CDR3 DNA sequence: TGTGCCAGCAGCCTTGACGAGGGCACTGAAGCTTTCTTT.

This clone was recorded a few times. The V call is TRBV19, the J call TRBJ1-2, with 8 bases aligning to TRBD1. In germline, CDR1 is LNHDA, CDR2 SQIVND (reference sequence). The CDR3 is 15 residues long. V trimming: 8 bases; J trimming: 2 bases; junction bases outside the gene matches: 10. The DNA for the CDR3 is TGTGCCAGTGCGCTTCAGGGGGCAGGGAACTATGGCTACACCTTC. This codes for CASALQGAGNYGYTF.

CDR3: CASSIAGMNTEAFF. For the CDR3, the DNA is TGTGCCAGCAGTATAGCCGGCATGAACACTGAAGCTTTCTTT. J is TRBJ1-1 and V is TRBV6-5; D remains unclear. V lost 5 bases to trimming and J lost 0 bases, with 10 bases between them. Germline V CDR1 and CDR2: MNHEY, SVGAGI. The CDR3 consists of 14 residues.

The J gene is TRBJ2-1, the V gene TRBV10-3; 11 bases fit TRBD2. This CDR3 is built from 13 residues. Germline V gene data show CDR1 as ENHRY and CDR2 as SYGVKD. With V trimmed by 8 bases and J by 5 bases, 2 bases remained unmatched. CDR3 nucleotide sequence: TGTGCCATCGGGACTAGCGGCAACAATGAGCAGTTCTTC. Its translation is CAIGTSGNNEQFF.

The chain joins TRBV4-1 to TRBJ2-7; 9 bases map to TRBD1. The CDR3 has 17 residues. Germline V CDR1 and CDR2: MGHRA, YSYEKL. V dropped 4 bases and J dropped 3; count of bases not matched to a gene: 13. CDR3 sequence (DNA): TGCGCCAGCAGCCGCCCCTGGGGGGACAGGGTCCGCTACGAGCAGTACTTC. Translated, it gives CASSRPWGDRVRYEQYF.

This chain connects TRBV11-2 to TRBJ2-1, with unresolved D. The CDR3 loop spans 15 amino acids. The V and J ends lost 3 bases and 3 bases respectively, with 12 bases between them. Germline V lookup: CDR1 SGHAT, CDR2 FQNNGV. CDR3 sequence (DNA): TGTGCCAGCAGCTTTGGGCCCCTTGACTACAATGAGCAGTTCTTC. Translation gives CASSFGPLDYNEQFF.

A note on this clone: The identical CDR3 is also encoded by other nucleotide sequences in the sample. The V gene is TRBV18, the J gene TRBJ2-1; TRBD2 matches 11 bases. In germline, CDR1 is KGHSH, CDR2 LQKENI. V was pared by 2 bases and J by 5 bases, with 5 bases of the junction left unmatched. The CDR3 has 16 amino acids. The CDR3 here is CASSPGLAGGDNEQFF. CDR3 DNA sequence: TGTGCCAGCTCACCAGGGCTAGCGGGAGGCGACAATGAGCAGTTCTTC.

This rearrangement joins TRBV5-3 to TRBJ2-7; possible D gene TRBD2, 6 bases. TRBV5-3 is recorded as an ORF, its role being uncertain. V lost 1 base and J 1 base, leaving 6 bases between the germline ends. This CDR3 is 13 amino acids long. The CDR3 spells CARSLRGSYEQYF. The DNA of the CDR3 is TGTGCCAGAAGCTTGCGGGGGTCCTACGAGCAGTACTTC.

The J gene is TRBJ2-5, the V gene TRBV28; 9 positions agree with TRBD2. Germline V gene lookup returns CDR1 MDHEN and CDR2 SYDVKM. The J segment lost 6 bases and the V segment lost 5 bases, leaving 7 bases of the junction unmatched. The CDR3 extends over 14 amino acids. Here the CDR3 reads CASSRLAEGQTQYF. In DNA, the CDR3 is TGTGCCAGCAGTCGACTAGCGGAAGGGCAGACCCAGTACTTC.

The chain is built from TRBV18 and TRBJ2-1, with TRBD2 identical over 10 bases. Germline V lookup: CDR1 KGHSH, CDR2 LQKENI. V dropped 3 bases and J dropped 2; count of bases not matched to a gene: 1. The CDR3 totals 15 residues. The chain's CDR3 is CASSPGTSAYNEQFF. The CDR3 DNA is TGTGCCAGCTCACCGGGGACTAGCGCCTACAATGAGCAGTTCTTC.

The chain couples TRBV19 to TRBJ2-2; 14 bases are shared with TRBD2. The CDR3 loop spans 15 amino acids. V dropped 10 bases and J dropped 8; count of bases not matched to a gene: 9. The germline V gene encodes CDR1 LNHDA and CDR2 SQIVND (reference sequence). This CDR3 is CAIRTGLAGAGELFF. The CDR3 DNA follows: TGTGCCATACGAACGGGACTAGCGGGAGCAGGGGAGCTGTTTTTT.

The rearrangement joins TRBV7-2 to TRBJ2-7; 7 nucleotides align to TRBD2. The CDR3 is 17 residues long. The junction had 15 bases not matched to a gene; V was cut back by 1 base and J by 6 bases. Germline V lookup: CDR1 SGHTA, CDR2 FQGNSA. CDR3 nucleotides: TGTGCCAGCAGCTTAGGGGGAGTATTCGCAGGGAGGGGCGAGCAGTACTTC. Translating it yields CASSLGGVFAGRGEQYF.

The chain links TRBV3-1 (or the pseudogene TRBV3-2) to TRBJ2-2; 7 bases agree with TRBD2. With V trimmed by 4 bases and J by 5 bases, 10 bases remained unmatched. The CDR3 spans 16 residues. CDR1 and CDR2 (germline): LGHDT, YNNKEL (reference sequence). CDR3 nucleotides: TGTGCCAGCAGCCCGCGAGGCCAGGGAGGGACCGGGGAGCTGTTTTTT. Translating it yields CASSPRGQGGTGELFF.

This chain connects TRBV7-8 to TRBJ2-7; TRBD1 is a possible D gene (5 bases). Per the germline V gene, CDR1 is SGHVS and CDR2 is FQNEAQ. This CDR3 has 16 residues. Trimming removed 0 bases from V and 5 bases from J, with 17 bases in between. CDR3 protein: CASSLALGRVADEQYF. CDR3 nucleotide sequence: TGTGCCAGCAGCTTAGCGCTGGGCAGGGTCGCAGACGAGCAGTACTTC.

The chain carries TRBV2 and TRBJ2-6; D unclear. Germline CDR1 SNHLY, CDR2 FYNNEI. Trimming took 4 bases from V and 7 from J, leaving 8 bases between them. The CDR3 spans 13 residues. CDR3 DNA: TGTGCCAGCAGTGGACAATCCGCCAACGTCCTGACTTTC. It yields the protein CASSGQSANVLTF. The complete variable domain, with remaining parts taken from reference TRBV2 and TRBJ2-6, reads EPEVTQTPSHQVTQMGQEVILRCVPISNHLYFYWYRQILGQKVEFLVSFYNNEISEKSEIFDDQFSVERPDGSNFTLKIRSTKLEDSAMYFCASSGQSANVLTFGAGSRLTVL.

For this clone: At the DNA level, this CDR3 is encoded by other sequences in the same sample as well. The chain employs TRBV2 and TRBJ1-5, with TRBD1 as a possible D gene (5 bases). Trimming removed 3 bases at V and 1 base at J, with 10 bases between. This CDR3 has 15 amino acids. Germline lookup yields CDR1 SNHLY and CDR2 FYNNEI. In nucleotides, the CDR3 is TGTGCCAGCAGTGAGCAGGGAACGAGCAATCAGCCCCAGCATTTT. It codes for CASSEQGTSNQPQHF. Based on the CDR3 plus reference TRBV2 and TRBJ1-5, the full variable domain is EPEVTQTPSHQVTQMGQEVILRCVPISNHLYFYWYRQILGQKVEFLVSFYNNEISEKSEIFDDQFSVERPDGSNFTLKIRSTKLEDSAMYFCASSEQGTSNQPQHFGDGTRLSIL.

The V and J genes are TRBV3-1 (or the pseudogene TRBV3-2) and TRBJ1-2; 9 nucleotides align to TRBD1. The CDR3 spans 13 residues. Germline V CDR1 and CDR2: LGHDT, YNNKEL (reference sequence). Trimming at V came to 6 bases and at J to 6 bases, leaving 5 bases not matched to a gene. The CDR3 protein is CASSHRTGDGYTF. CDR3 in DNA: TGTGCCAGCAGTCACAGGACAGGGGATGGCTACACCTTC.

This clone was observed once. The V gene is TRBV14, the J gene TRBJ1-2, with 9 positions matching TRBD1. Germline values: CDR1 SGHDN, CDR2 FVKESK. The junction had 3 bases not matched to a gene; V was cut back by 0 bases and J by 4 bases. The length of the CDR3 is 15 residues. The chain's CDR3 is CASSQDYRGLYGYTF. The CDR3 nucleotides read TGTGCCAGCAGCCAAGATTACAGGGGGCTCTATGGCTACACCTTC.

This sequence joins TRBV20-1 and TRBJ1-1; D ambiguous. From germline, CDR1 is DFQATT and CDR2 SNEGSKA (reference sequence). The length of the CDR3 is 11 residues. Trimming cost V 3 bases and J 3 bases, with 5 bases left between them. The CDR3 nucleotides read TGCAGTGCTAGGACATACACTGAAGCTTTCTTT. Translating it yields CSARTYTEAFF.